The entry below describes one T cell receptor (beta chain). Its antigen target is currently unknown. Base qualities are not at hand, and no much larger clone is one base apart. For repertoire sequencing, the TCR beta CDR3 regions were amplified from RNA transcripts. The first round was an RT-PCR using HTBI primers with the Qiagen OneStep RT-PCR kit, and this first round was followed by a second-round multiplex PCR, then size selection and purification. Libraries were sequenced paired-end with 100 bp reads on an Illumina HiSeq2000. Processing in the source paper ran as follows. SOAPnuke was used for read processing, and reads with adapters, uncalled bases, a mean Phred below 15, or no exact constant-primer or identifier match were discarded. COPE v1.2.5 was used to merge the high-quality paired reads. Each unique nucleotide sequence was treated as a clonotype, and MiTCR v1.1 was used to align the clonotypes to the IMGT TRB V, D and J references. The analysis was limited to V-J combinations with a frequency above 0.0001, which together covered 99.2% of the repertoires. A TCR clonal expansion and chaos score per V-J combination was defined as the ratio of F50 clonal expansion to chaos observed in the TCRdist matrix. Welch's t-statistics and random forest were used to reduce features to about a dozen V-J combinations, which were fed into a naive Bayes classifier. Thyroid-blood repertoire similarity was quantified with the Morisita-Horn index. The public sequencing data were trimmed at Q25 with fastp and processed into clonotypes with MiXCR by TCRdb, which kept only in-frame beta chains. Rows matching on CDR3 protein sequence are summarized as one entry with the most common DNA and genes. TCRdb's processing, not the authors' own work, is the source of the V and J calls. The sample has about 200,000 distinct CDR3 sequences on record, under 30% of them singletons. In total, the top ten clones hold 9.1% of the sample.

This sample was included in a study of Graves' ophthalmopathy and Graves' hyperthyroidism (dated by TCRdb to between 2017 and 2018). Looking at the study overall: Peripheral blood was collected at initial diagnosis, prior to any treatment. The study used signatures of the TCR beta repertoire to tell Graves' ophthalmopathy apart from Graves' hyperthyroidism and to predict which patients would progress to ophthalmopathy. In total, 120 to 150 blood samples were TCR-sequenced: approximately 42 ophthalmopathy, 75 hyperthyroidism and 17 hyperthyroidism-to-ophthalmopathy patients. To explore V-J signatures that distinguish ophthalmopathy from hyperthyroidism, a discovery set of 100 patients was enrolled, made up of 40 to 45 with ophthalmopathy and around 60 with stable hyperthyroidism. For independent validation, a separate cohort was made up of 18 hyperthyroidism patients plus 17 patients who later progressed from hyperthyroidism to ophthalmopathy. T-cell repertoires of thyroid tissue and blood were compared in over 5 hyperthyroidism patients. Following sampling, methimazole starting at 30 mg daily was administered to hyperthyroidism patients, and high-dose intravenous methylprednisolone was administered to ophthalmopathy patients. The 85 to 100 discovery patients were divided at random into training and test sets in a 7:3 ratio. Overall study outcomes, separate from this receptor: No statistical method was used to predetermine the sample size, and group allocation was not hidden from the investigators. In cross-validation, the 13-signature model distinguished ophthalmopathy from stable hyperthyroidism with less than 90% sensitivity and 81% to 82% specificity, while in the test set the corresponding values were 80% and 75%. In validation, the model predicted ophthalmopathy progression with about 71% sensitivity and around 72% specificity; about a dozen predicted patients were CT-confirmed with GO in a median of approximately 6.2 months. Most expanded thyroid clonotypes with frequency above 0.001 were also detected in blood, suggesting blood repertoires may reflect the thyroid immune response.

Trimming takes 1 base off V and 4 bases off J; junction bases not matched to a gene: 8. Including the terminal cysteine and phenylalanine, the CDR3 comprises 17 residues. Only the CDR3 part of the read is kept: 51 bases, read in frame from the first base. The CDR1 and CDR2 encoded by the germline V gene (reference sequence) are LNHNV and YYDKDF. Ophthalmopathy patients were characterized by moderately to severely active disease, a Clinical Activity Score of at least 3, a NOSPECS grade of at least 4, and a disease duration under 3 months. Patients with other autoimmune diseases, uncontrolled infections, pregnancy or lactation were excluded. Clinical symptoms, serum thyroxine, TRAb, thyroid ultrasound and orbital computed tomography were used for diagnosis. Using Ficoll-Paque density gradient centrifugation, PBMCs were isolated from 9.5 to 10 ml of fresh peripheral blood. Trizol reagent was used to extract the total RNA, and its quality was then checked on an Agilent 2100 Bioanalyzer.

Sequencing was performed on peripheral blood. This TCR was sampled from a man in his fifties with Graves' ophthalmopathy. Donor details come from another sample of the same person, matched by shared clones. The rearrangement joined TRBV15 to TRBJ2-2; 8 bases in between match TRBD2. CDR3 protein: CATSRGGAGGLTGELFF. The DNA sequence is TGTGCCACCAGCAGAGGGGGGGCGGGAGGACTCACCGGGGAGCTGTTTTTT.